This TCR beta chain stems from a study of CD8 T cells in Susac syndrome. Random-hexamer reverse transcription was applied to roughly 0.5 to 1 ug RNA. The TCR beta CDR3 was amplified by immunoSEQ multiplex PCR across 54 Vbeta, 13 Jbeta. TCRdb called the immunoSEQ multiplex PCR reads again in MiXCR, with one record for every CDR3 protein. The top ten hold around 0.38% of the sample, which has about 47,000 distinct CDR3 sequences, 80% to 95% seen once. V lost 5 bases and J 7 bases, leaving 17 bases between the germline ends. There are 14 residues in the CDR3. The specimen sequenced was CD8+ T cells from PBMCs. This TCR came from a human donor in good health. This sequence joins TRBV12-3 or TRBV12-4 and TRBJ1-2; D gene unclear. The CDR3 DNA reads TGTGCCAGCAGTCTGACCACATGGAGGGCTGGCTACACCTTC. Residues: CASSLTTWRAGYTF.